Shown below are 32 T cell receptor beta chains from a single sample sequenced in a study of identical twins. One entry per CDR3 protein, called by TCRdb with MiXCR from the 5' RACE reads. Here the sample spans approximately 470,000 distinct CDR3 sequences, approximately 14% being singletons. This sample was shared with a second study, whose subject was yellow fever vaccine responses in identical twins.

The sample consisted of CD4+ T cells sorted from blood. These receptors came from a woman aged 18-30 years in good health.

This clonotype was detected ten times or more. V gene TRBV15 combines with J gene TRBJ2-1; 8 nucleotides agree with TRBD2. Looked up from germline, CDR1 is LNHNV and CDR2 is YYDKDF (reference sequence). This CDR3 comprises 15 residues. V trimming: 7 bases; J trimming: 7 bases; junction bases outside the gene matches: 12. The CDR3 sequence: CATKPRAGVLNEQFF. The CDR3, as DNA: TGTGCCACCAAACCGCGAGCGGGAGTTTTAAATGAGCAGTTCTTC.

The chain joins TRBV5-1 to TRBJ2-2; TRBD2 agrees at 13 bases. The germline V gene has CDR1 SGHRS and CDR2 YFSETQ. V was clipped by 6 bases and J by 2 bases; unmatched bases: 7. The CDR3 is made up of 17 amino acids. In DNA, the CDR3 is TGCGCCAGCACCGAACGGACTAGCGGGGGTAACACCGGGGAGCTGTTTTTT. Protein product: CASTERTSGGNTGELFF.

This clonotype occurred many times. This chain links TRBV7-2 with TRBJ1-6; TRBD1 agrees at 9 bases. CDR1 and CDR2 (germline): SGHTA, FQGNSA. This CDR3 contains 15 residues. J lost 5 bases, V lost 5 bases, and 4 bases had no gene match. The CDR3, as DNA: TGTGCCAGCAGCGCCACAGGGGGCGATAATTCACCCCTCCACTTT. Its translation: CASSATGGDNSPLHF.

The chain links TRBV12-3 or TRBV12-4 to TRBJ1-5, with D unclear. The CDR3 has 13 residues. V shed 7 bases and J shed 3 bases, with 10 bases lying between them. Written as DNA, the CDR3 is TGTGCCAGCACCGGGCAGTTCAATCAGCCCCAGCATTTT. Protein: CASTGQFNQPQHF.

This clonotype was seen a few times. The chain is built from TRBV7-2 and TRBJ2-1; tentative D call: TRBD1 (5 bases). Looked up from germline, CDR1 is SGHTA and CDR2 is FQGNSA. The CDR3 runs 14 residues. Trimming pared 3 bases from V and 8 bases from J, leaving 14 bases between. CDR3 bases: TGTGCCAGCAGCTTGGGGCCTTTTACGGATGAGCAGTTCTTC. It specifies CASSLGPFTDEQFF. Together with reference TRBV7-2 and TRBJ2-1, the CDR3 gives the full variable domain: GAGVSQSPSNKVTEKGKDVELRCDPISGHTALYWYRQSLGQGLEFLIYFQGNSAPDKSGLPSDRFSAERTGGSVSTLTIQRTQQEDSAVYLCASSLGPFTDEQFFGPGTRLTVL.

The V gene is TRBV20-1, the J gene TRBJ2-1; TRBD2 might be the D (6 bases). This CDR3 is built from 14 residues. With 8 bases removed from V and 5 bases from J, the gap between germline ends came to 19 bases. Germline V gives CDR1 DFQATT, CDR2 SNEGSKA (reference sequence). The CDR3 protein is CSTPPGLPNNEQFF. In DNA form, the CDR3 reads TGCAGTACCCCACCGGGACTTCCTAACAATGAGCAGTTCTTC.

This clonotype appeared a single time. The J gene is TRBJ2-3, the V gene TRBV15, with D unresolved. V lost 0 bases, J lost 3 bases, and 4 bases lay in between. This CDR3 has 13 amino acids. Germline CDR1 reads LNHNV; CDR2 reads YYDKDF (reference sequence). The CDR3 loop reads CATSRDQTDTQYF. CDR3 nucleotides: TGTGCCACCAGCAGAGATCAGACAGATACGCAGTATTTT.

This clonotype was detected a few times. CDR3 DNA sequence: TGTGCCAGCAGTTACGGGGGTGGGGGATTCGCCTACGAGCAGTACTTC. Translating gives CASSYGGGGFAYEQYF. The rearrangement uses TRBV6-5 and TRBJ2-7, with D perhaps TRBD1 or TRBD2 (5 bases each). The germline CDR1 and CDR2 sequences are MNHEY and SVGAGI. V lost 2 bases, J lost 2 bases, and 16 bases lay in between. The CDR3 runs to 16 residues.

This clonotype was picked up many times. The chain joins TRBV10-2 to TRBJ2-3, with 13 positions matching TRBD2. Germline V lookup: CDR1 WSHSY, CDR2 SAAADI. Trimming at V came to 4 bases and at J to 7 bases, leaving 14 bases not matched to a gene. The CDR3 contains 18 residues. CDR3 region: CASSGGYPGLAGSNTQYF. CDR3 coding DNA: TGCGCCAGCAGTGGAGGTTACCCGGGACTAGCGGGATCCAATACGCAGTATTTT.

This clonotype was found a few times. The genes are TRBV29-1 and TRBJ2-4, with D maybe TRBD2 (5 bases). This CDR3 has 11 amino acids. Trimming pared 3 bases from V and 8 bases from J, leaving 8 bases between. Germline values: CDR1 SQVTM, CDR2 ANQGSEA. In DNA form, the CDR3 reads TGCAGCGTTGACAAGGGAGACATTCAGTACTTC. This encodes CSVDKGDIQYF.

The chain couples TRBV3-1 to TRBJ2-7, with D tentatively TRBD2 (6 bases). Trimming took 1 base from V and 1 from J, leaving 11 bases between them. This CDR3 spans 15 amino acids. Germline V gene sequence: CDR1 LGHDT, CDR2 YNNKEL (reference sequence). The CDR3 region has the DNA TGTGCCAGCAGCCAAGCCGGGGGTCCTTCCTACGAGCAGTACTTC. This encodes CASSQAGGPSYEQYF.

This clonotype appeared a few times. The chain has TRBV18 and TRBJ2-3; D gene uncertain. V lost 3 bases and J lost 2, with 15 bases in between. The CDR3 has 16 residues. CDR1 KGHSH and CDR2 LQKENI come from the germline V gene. The CDR3 sequence: CASSPLSSSTTDTQYF. The CDR3 DNA reads as TGTGCCAGCTCACCGCTCAGCAGCTCTACCACAGATACGCAGTATTTT.

The chain combines TRBV5-1 with TRBJ2-5, with TRBD1 identical over 9 bases. The CDR3 has 15 amino acids. The ends lost 4 bases at V and 5 bases at J; junction bases unmatched: 9. Germline lookup yields CDR1 SGHRS and CDR2 YFSETQ. CDR3 sequence reads: CASSQDRGQVETQYF. In DNA form, the CDR3 reads TGCGCCAGCAGCCAGGACAGGGGCCAAGTGGAGACCCAGTACTTC.

This clonotype has a count of ten or more. The chain links TRBV5-1 to TRBJ1-3, with a tentative D call TRBD1 (5 bases). V lost 0 bases and J lost 0, with 7 bases in between. Looked up from germline, CDR1 is SGHRS and CDR2 is YFSETQ. This CDR3 spans 15 amino acids. The CDR3 sequence is CASSLEGSSGNTIYF. The CDR3 nucleotides are TGCGCCAGCAGCTTGGAGGGGAGCTCTGGAAACACCATATATTTT. Complete variable domain (other parts from reference TRBV5-1 and TRBJ1-3): KAGVTQTPRYLIKTRGQQVTLSCSPISGHRSVSWYQQTPGQGLQFLFEYFSETQRNKGNFPGRFSGRQFSNSRSEMNVSTLELGDSALYLCASSLEGSSGNTIYFGEGSWLTVV.

A few counts support this clonotype. The chain recombines TRBV20-1 with TRBJ2-5; tentatively, D is TRBD2 (5 bases). Germline loops: CDR1 DFQATT, CDR2 SNEGSKA (reference sequence). The CDR3 is 12 amino acids. The V end lost 5 bases, the J end lost 2 bases, and 9 bases lay between the germline ends. The CDR3 here is CSASREQETQYF. For the CDR3, the DNA is TGCAGTGCTTCACGGGAACAAGAGACCCAGTACTTC.

This sequence joins TRBV6-2 or TRBV6-3 and TRBJ2-2; weak D call: TRBD1 (5 bases). The CDR3 extends over 16 amino acids. Trimming stripped 4 bases from V and 4 bases from J, with 16 bases between. Germline lookup yields CDR1 MNHEY and CDR2 SVGEGT. The CDR3 reads CASSLRGRVGTGELFF. The CDR3 bases are TGTGCCAGCAGTTTAAGGGGCAGGGTCGGCACCGGGGAGCTGTTTTTT.

The chain links TRBV12-3 or TRBV12-4 to TRBJ1-2; D is ambiguous. Trimming cost V 4 bases and J 4 bases, with 16 bases left between them. This CDR3 has 15 amino acids. Written as DNA, the CDR3 is TGTGCCAGCAGTTCCTTCGTGCGGGCTAGCTATGGCTACACCTTC. Protein: CASSSFVRASYGYTF.

This clonotype was picked up a small number of times. The rearrangement links TRBV28 to TRBJ2-7; D is tentatively TRBD1 or TRBD2 (5 bases each). The germline V and J ends were trimmed by 5 bases and 5 bases, with 16 bases remaining between them. Germline CDR1 is MDHEN and CDR2 is SYDVKM. The CDR3 is 14 amino acids. This CDR3 reads CASSPFGARDEQYF. The CDR3, as DNA: TGTGCCAGCAGTCCTTTCGGGGCTCGGGACGAGCAGTACTTC.

The rearrangement joins TRBV20-1 to TRBJ2-1; a weak D match, TRBD2 (5 bases). Germline CDR1 is DFQATT and CDR2 is SNEGSKA (reference sequence). The CDR3 length is 11 residues. With 3 bases removed from V and 12 bases from J, the gap between germline ends came to 12 bases. The CDR3 protein is CSASSAEVQFF. The CDR3 nucleotides are TGCAGTGCTAGCTCTGCGGAGGTGCAGTTCTTC.

This clonotype has just a few counts. The chain carries TRBV24-1 and TRBJ2-2; 9 bases are a match to TRBD2. Trimming cost V 5 bases and J 6 bases; bases outside gene matches: 9. Germline values: CDR1 KGHDR, CDR2 SFDVKD. The CDR3 is 16 amino acids. The CDR3: CATSGQSGGISGELFF. The CDR3 DNA is TGTGCCACCAGTGGACAAAGCGGGGGGATATCCGGGGAGCTGTTTTTT.

This clonotype was observed at least ten times. V gene TRBV29-1 combines with J gene TRBJ2-7; 10 positions agree with TRBD1. V was pared by 6 bases and J by 3 bases, with 5 bases of the junction left unmatched. The CDR3 has 13 residues. Germline lookup yields CDR1 SQVTM and CDR2 ANQGSEA. CDR3 DNA: TGCAGCGTACCGGGACAGGGGAACTACGAGCAGTACTTC. It encodes CSVPGQGNYEQYF.

This clonotype was picked up a small number of times. V and J are TRBV29-1 and TRBJ1-3; 8 nucleotides match TRBD1. Germline CDR1 and CDR2: SQVTM and ANQGSEA. The CDR3 totals 17 residues. V shed 0 bases, J shed 0 bases, and the junction held 7 bases outside the gene matches. The CDR3: CSVEDWDRPGSGNTIYF. CDR3 DNA sequence: TGCAGCGTTGAAGATTGGGACAGGCCAGGCTCTGGAAACACCATATATTTT.

This clonotype occurred a few times. The chain links TRBV11-1 to TRBJ2-1; the match to TRBD2 covers 9 bases. The V segment lost 5 bases and the J segment 0 bases; nucleotides outside the gene matches: 11. There are 18 residues in the CDR3. CDR1 is SGHAT and CDR2 is FQDESV in the germline V gene (reference sequence). CDR3 bases: TGTGCCAGCAGCCGCTCAGTAGCGGGAGATTACTCCTACAATGAGCAGTTCTTC. It translates to CASSRSVAGDYSYNEQFF.

The J gene is TRBJ2-3, the V gene TRBV15; D unresolved. Germline V gene sequence: CDR1 LNHNV, CDR2 YYDKDF (reference sequence). The V end was cut by 5 bases, the J end by 3 bases, with 6 bases between. This CDR3 has 12 residues. CDR3 amino acids: CATSSRTDTQYF. The CDR3 region has the DNA TGTGCCACCAGCTCCCGTACAGATACGCAGTATTTT.

This chain connects TRBV6-1 to TRBJ2-3; 8 positions match TRBD1. The CDR3 runs to 14 residues. Germline loops: CDR1 MNHNS, CDR2 SASEGT. J was trimmed by 8 bases and V by 6 bases; bases with no gene match: 10. CDR3 bases: TGTGCCAGCAGACCCCAGGGGGCGGTAGTTACGCAGTATTTT. Translating gives CASRPQGAVVTQYF.

The table lists this clonotype with a few counts. The CDR3 is CASSVASQGHTEAFF. The CDR3 region has the DNA TGTGCCAGCAGCGTAGCTTCCCAAGGTCACACTGAAGCTTTCTTT. The chain couples TRBV9 to TRBJ1-1, with unresolved D. Per the germline V gene, CDR1 is SGDLS and CDR2 is YYNGEE. This CDR3 region has 15 residues. V lost 0 bases and J lost 3, with 12 bases in between.

The CDR3 coding sequence is TGTGCCAGCAGAAGCCAGGGGGCGAACACCGGGGAGCTGTTTTTT. Its translation is CASRSQGANTGELFF. The gene calls are TRBV2 and TRBJ2-2, with TRBD1 matching 7 bases. This CDR3 has 15 residues. Germline CDR1 and CDR2: SNHLY and FYNNEI. The V and J ends lost 6 bases and 0 bases, in that order; junction bases with no gene match: 4.

This clonotype was recorded at least ten times. V usage is TRBV10-3 and J usage is TRBJ2-7, with 12 bases identical to TRBD2. V shed 8 bases, J shed 7 bases, and the junction held 6 bases outside the gene matches. Germline lookup yields CDR1 ENHRY and CDR2 SYGVKD. CDR3 size: 13 residues. CDR3 sequence (DNA): TGTGCCATCGCCGGGACTAGCGGGTATGAGCAGTACTTC. It yields the protein CAIAGTSGYEQYF.

The chain carries TRBV5-1 and TRBJ2-5, with D possibly matching TRBD2 (7 bases). V lost 5 bases and J 3 bases, leaving 17 bases between the germline ends. This CDR3 spans 15 amino acids. The germline CDR1 and CDR2 sequences are SGHRS and YFSETQ. The CDR3 region is CASRRTGGREETQYF. The CDR3 nucleotides are TGCGCCAGCAGGCGCACCGGGGGGCGCGAAGAGACCCAGTACTTC.

The CDR3 region is CASSLTSGGAYNEQFF. The CDR3 DNA sequence: TGTGCCAGCAGCCTCACTAGCGGGGGGGCCTACAATGAGCAGTTCTTC. The V call is TRBV7-3, the J call TRBJ2-1, with 13 bases identical to TRBD2. Trimming took 5 bases from V and 2 from J; bases not matched to a gene: 3. Per the germline V gene, CDR1 is SGHTA and CDR2 is FQGTGA. The length of the CDR3 is 16 residues.

This clonotype showed up just a few times. The chain carries TRBV6-4 and TRBJ2-2; TRBD2 agrees at 9 bases. The CDR3 covers 15 residues. In germline, CDR1 is MRHNA, CDR2 SNTAGT. The V segment lost 9 bases and the J segment 4 bases; nucleotides outside the gene matches: 9. CDR3 nucleotide sequence: TGTGCCAGTCGCGCTAGCGGGACGGTCACCGGGGAGCTGTTTTTT. Translating it yields CASRASGTVTGELFF.

V gene TRBV5-5 combines with J gene TRBJ2-1; the match to TRBD2 covers 7 bases. CDR3 length: 17 residues. J lost 7 bases, V lost 0 bases, and 13 bases had no gene match. Germline V lookup: CDR1 SGHKS, CDR2 YYEKEE (reference sequence). The CDR3 spells CASSLVPSGTTVNEQFF. DNA for the CDR3: TGTGCCAGCAGCTTGGTCCCTTCCGGGACTACCGTTAATGAGCAGTTCTTC.